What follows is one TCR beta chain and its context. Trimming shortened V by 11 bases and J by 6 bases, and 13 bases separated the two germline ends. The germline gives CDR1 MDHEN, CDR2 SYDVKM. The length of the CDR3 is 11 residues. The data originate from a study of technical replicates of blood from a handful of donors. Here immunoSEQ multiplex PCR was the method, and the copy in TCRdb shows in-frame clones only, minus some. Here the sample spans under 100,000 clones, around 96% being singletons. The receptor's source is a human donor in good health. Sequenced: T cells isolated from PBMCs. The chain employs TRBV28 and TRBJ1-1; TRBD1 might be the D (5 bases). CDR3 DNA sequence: TGTGCCCAGCAGCGGGGGTCTGAAGCTTTCTTT. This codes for CAQQRGSEAFF.